This T cell receptor beta chain was sequenced during a study of Graves' ophthalmopathy and Graves' hyperthyroidism. This CDR3 spans 15 amino acids. V was pared by 2 bases and J by 1 base, with 11 bases between. CDR1 and CDR2 (germline): SEHNR, FQNEAQ (reference sequence). There are many counts of this clonotype. The antigen remains unidentified. Amplification of the TCR beta CDR3 regions used RNA transcripts (as template). HTBI primers were used in a first-round RT-PCR, which preceded a second-round multiplex PCR. In TCRdb, the multiplex PCR reads were re-called with MiXCR into one record per CDR3 protein. Of roughly 380,000 distinct CDR3 sequences listed, just over 15% were seen once; the top ten hold about 7.3%. Notes on the study in general: Most expanded clonotypes from thyroid (those above 0.001 frequency) were also found in blood.

Specimen: peripheral blood. V and J are TRBV7-9 and TRBJ1-1; D uncertain. This receptor was taken from a woman aged 18 to 35 with stable Graves' hyperthyroidism. CDR3 amino acids: CASSLSVSQNTEAFF. In DNA, the CDR3 is TGTGCCAGCAGCTTATCGGTCAGTCAGAACACTGAAGCTTTCTTT.